The 12 T cell receptor beta chains given below trace back to one sample, sequenced in a study of T cell repertoires in cytomegalovirus infection. TCRdb called the reads again in MiXCR, with one record for every CDR3 protein. The sample has roughly 760,000 distinct CDR3 sequences, approximately 40% seen once; the top ten hold under 3.5%. The sample was PBMCs. Every receptor here comes from a human donor in good health (CMV status not recorded). Some clones in this sample may be carry-over from other donors' samples.

The chain recombines TRBV28 with TRBJ1-2; D is unclear. V lost 1 base and J lost 8, with 14 bases in between. The CDR3 spans 14 residues. CDR1 is MDHEN, CDR2 SYDVKM, per germline. The CDR3 region is CASSLSDGSRGYTF. Here the CDR3 DNA reads TGTGCCAGCAGTTTATCGGACGGCAGCCGCGGCTACACCTTC.

The V gene is TRBV5-5, the J gene TRBJ2-3; D gene unclear. The germline gives CDR1 SGHKS, CDR2 YYEKEE (reference sequence). The CDR3 runs 17 residues. Trimming took off 1 base at V and 3 bases at J, with 18 bases between the two ends. CDR3 bases: TGTGCCAGCAGCTTGTTCTGGCCCCTAACTGAGACAGATACGCAGTATTTT. As protein: CASSLFWPLTETDTQYF. Full variable domain (remainder filled in from reference TRBV5-5 and TRBJ2-3): DAGVTQSPTHLIKTRGQQVTLRCSPISGHKSVSWYQQVLGQGPQFIFQYYEKEERGRGNFPDRFSARQFPNYSSELNVNALLLGDSALYLCASSLFWPLTETDTQYFGPGTRLTVL.

This clonotype occurred a few times. The chain employs TRBV7-9 and TRBJ2-7, with no clear D. V was shortened by 3 bases and J by 10 bases, with 16 bases between the two germline ends. CDR3 length equals 13 residues. CDR1 is SEHNR, CDR2 FQNEAQ, per germline (reference sequence). The CDR3 DNA sequence: TGTGCCAGCAGCTTGATTAGCACGGACGTCCAGTACTTC. It translates to CASSLISTDVQYF. The full variable domain, with the rest looked up from reference TRBV7-9 and TRBJ2-7, is DTGVSQNPRHKITKRGQNVTFRCDPISEHNRLYWYRQTLGQGPEFLTYFQNEAQLEKSRLLSDRFSAERPKGSFSTLEIQRTEQGDSAMYLCASSLISTDVQYFGPGTRLTVT.

This clonotype was observed a few times. The chain employs TRBV15 and TRBJ1-2, with 9 bases aligning to TRBD1. The CDR3 runs 16 residues. Losses at the gene ends were 2 bases for V and 4 bases for J; bases not matched to a gene: 8. Germline V gene sequence: CDR1 LNHNV, CDR2 YYDKDF (reference sequence). The CDR3, as DNA: TGTGCCACCAGCAGAAGTATATTGACAGGGGGCTATGGCTACACCTTC. Translated: CATSRSILTGGYGYTF.

This clonotype was seen a handful of times. CDR3 nucleotides: TGTGCCAGCAGCCAAGCCGGGGCCCTCTACGAGCAGTACTTC. Its protein product is CASSQAGALYEQYF. The gene calls are TRBV7-9 and TRBJ2-7, with D perhaps being TRBD1 or TRBD2 (5 bases each). The CDR3 extends over 14 amino acids. Trimming left V 5 bases short and J 3 bases short, with 14 bases between. The germline V gene encodes CDR1 SEHNR and CDR2 FQNEAQ (reference sequence).

The table lists this clonotype with a few counts. This rearrangement joins TRBV12-3 or TRBV12-4 to TRBJ1-5, with D unresolved. V was shortened by 5 bases and J by 0 bases, with 8 bases between the two germline ends. The CDR3 spans 14 residues. CDR3 sequence reads: CASSPLLSNQPQHF. CDR3 nucleotide sequence: TGTGCCAGCAGTCCTCTTCTTAGCAATCAGCCCCAGCATTTT.

The CDR3 coding sequence is TGCAGTGCTAGAGACGGGGTAGAAGCTTTCTTT. This gives the protein CSARDGVEAFF. The chain carries TRBV20-1 and TRBJ1-1; D gene ambiguous. Germline V lookup: CDR1 DFQATT, CDR2 SNEGSKA (reference sequence). V shed 0 bases and J shed 8 bases, with 7 bases lying between them. The CDR3 length is 11 residues.

CDR3 sequence: CARIPHATPANYGYTF. DNA for the CDR3: TGTGCCAGAATCCCACACGCGACTCCGGCTAACTATGGCTACACCTTC. The gene calls are TRBV7-8 and TRBJ1-2, with unresolved D. The germline V gene encodes CDR1 SGHVS and CDR2 FQNEAQ. Trimming cost V 9 bases and J 0 bases, with 20 bases left between them. The CDR3 runs 16 residues. The complete variable domain, with remaining parts taken from reference TRBV7-8 and TRBJ1-2, reads GAGVSQSPRYKVAKRGQDVALRCDPISGHVSLFWYQQALGQGPEFLTYFQNEAQLDKSGLPSDRFFAERPEGSVSTLKIQRTQQEDSAVYLCARIPHATPANYGYTFGSGTRLTVV.

This clonotype was observed many times. The V call is TRBV7-2, the J call TRBJ2-7, with 8 positions matching TRBD2. After removal of 2 bases from V and 4 bases from J, the junction contained 10 bases not matched to a gene. There are 16 residues in the CDR3. Germline values: CDR1 SGHTA, CDR2 FQGNSA. The CDR3 nucleotides read TGTGCCAGCAGCTTATTTAGCGGGGTTATGGGGTACGAGCAGTACTTC. This translates into CASSLFSGVMGYEQYF.

This clonotype was picked up a small number of times. The V gene is TRBV6-1, the J gene TRBJ2-2; perhaps TRBD2 as D (5 bases). The CDR3 has 14 amino acids. CDR1 is MNHNS, CDR2 SASEGT, per germline. V was trimmed by 7 bases and J by 2 bases, leaving 11 bases between them. The CDR3 spells CASKRAPNTGELFF. Written as DNA, the CDR3 is TGTGCCAGCAAGAGGGCCCCAAACACCGGGGAGCTGTTTTTT.

There are a few counts of this clonotype. The chain uses TRBV5-5 and TRBJ2-5; 7 nucleotides line up with TRBD2. CDR1 and CDR2 from the germline V gene are SGHKS and YYEKEE (reference sequence). J lost 0 bases, V lost 1 base, and 9 bases had no gene match. The CDR3 spans 17 residues. This CDR3 reads CASSLKVSGGNQETQYF. The DNA for the CDR3 is TGTGCCAGCAGCTTGAAGGTGTCGGGGGGAAACCAAGAGACCCAGTACTTC.

The chain links TRBV28 to TRBJ2-5, with TRBD2 matching 11 bases. Germline assignment: CDR1 MDHEN and CDR2 SYDVKM. The CDR3 consists of 13 residues. V shed 6 bases, J shed 6 bases, and the junction held 3 bases outside the gene matches. The CDR3 region has the DNA TGTGCCAGCAGACCTAGCGGGGGGAAGACCCAGTACTTC. It translates to CASRPSGGKTQYF. The whole variable domain, remainder taken from reference TRBV28 and TRBJ2-5, is DVKVTQSSRYLVKRTGEKVFLECVQDMDHENMFWYRQDPGLGLRLIYFSYDVKMKEKGDIPEGYSVSREKKERFSLILESASTNQTSMYLCASRPSGGKTQYFGPGTRLLVL.